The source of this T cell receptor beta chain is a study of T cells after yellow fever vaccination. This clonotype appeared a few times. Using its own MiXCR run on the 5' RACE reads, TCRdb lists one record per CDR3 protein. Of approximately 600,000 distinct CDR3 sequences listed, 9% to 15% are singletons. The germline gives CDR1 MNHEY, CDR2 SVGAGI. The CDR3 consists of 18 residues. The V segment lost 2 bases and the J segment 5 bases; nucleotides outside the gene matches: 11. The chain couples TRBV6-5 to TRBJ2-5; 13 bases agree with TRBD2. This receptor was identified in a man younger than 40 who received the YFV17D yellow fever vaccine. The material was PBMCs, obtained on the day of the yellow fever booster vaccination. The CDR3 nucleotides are TGTGCCAGCAGTTACGATCACGGACTAGCGGGAGTTCGGGAGACCCAGTACTTC. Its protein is CASSYDHGLAGVRETQYF.